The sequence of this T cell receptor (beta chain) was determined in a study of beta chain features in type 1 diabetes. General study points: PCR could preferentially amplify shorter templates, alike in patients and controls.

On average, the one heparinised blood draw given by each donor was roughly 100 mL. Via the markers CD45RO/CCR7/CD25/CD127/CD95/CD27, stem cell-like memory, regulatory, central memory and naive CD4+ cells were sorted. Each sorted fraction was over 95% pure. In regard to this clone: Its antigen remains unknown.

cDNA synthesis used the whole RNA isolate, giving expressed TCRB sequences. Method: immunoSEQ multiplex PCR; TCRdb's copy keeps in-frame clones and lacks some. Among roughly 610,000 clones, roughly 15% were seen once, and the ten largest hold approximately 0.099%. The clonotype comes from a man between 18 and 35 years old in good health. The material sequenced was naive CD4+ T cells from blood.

Here the CDR3 reads CASSWRPSGGAQDTQYF. DNA for the CDR3: TGTGCCAGCAGCTGGCGACCTAGCGGGGGGGCACAAGATACGCAGTATTTT. The chain couples TRBV13 to TRBJ2-3, with 12 bases identical to TRBD2. The CDR3 is made up of 17 amino acids. V trimming: 4 bases; J trimming: 5 bases; junction bases outside the gene matches: 10. The germline V gene has CDR1 PRHDT and CDR2 FYEKMQ (reference sequence).